The rows below give T cell receptor beta chains drawn from one sample of a study of CD8+ T cells in alopecia areata. The assay was immunoSEQ multiplex PCR, and TCRdb's table has in-frame clones only and misses some. The table shows some 98,000 clones, with roughly two thirds occurring only once. Sequencing used CD8+ T cells sorted from blood, obtained at week 4, from a patient treated with tofacitinib. Receptor source: a human donor with alopecia areata. CDR3s include the opening cysteine and the closing phenylalanine or tryptophan. The D gene is left open where the match is weak. Only part of the rows carry a size: once, few, many, or a class if the clone is expanded.

V: TRBV19; size: .; J: TRBJ1-5; D: .; CDR3: CASQFGGPYSNQPQHF; DNA: TGTGCCAGTCAGTTCGGGGGCCCTTATAGCAATCAGCCCCAGCATTTT
V: TRBV5-4; size: .; J: TRBJ2-3; D: .; CDR3: CASSFFADTQYF; DNA: TGTGCCAGCAGCTTTTTCGCAGATACGCAGTATTTT
V: TRBV27; size: .; J: TRBJ1-1; D: .; CDR3: CASSFLMNTEAFF; DNA: TGTGCCAGCAGTTTCCTTATGAACACTGAAGCTTTCTTT
V: TRBV18; size: few; J: TRBJ2-7; D: .; CDR3: CASSSSGSPYEQYF; DNA: TGTGCCAGCTCATCGTCGGGATCCCCCTACGAGCAGTACTTC
V: TRBV7-9; size: .; J: TRBJ2-2; D: .; CDR3: CASSPVPGSGELFF; DNA: TGTGCCAGCAGCCCCGTGCCGGGTTCCGGGGAGCTGTTTTTT
V: TRBV11-2; size: .; J: TRBJ2-3; D: TRBD2; CDR3: CASSLASGGATDTQYF; DNA: TGTGCCAGCAGCTTAGCTAGCGGGGGGGCCACAGATACGCAGTATTTT
V: TRBV2; size: once; J: TRBJ2-4; D: .; CDR3: CASIRDAKNIQYF; DNA: TGTGCCAGCATCAGGGACGCCAAAAACATTCAGTACTTC
V: TRBV13; size: .; J: TRBJ2-5; D: .; CDR3: CASSLGTGETQYF; DNA: TGTGCCAGCAGCTTAGGGACCGGGGAGACCCAGTACTTC
V: TRBV7-2; size: .; J: TRBJ1-5; D: .; CDR3: CASREGSEPQHF; DNA: TGTGCCAGCAGGGAGGGCAGCGAACCCCAGCATTTT
V: TRBV25-1; size: .; J: TRBJ2-3; D: .; CDR3: CASTPNGGVDTQYF; DNA: TGTGCCAGCACCCCCAACGGAGGGGTAGATACGCAGTATTTT
V: TRBV5-4; size: few; J: TRBJ1-5; D: TRBD1; CDR3: CASSSGTGGQPQHF; DNA: TGTGCCAGCAGCTCCGGGACAGGGGGTCAGCCCCAGCATTTT
V: TRBV27; size: once; J: TRBJ2-1; D: TRBD2; CDR3: CASSLAGGRYNEQFF; DNA: TGTGCCAGCAGTTTAGCGGGAGGGCGGTACAATGAGCAGTTCTTC
V: TRBV30; size: .; J: TRBJ1-1; D: .; CDR3: CAWSLRNTEAFF; DNA: TGTGCCTGGAGTTTACGGAACACTGAAGCTTTCTTT
V: TRBV5-1; size: .; J: TRBJ2-1; D: TRBD2; CDR3: CASSFGTSGGLHNEQFF; DNA: TGCGCCAGCAGCTTTGGGACTAGCGGGGGGTTACACAATGAGCAGTTCTTC
V: TRBV29-1; size: few; J: TRBJ2-7; D: .; CDR3: CSVAPGGQPYEQYF; DNA: TGCAGCGTTGCGCCGGGTGGGCAGCCCTACGAGCAGTACTTC
V: TRBV4-1; size: .; J: TRBJ2-5; D: TRBD1; CDR3: CASSQGDRGQETQYF; DNA: TGCGCCAGCAGCCAAGGGGACAGGGGCCAGGAGACCCAGTACTTC
V: TRBV2; size: .; J: TRBJ1-5; D: .; CDR3: CASSESSEGQGQPQHF; DNA: TGTGCCAGCAGTGAATCCTCAGAGGGCCAGGGTCAGCCCCAGCATTTT
V: TRBV5-4; size: .; J: TRBJ1-1; D: .; CDR3: CASSLANTEAFF; DNA: TGTGCCAGCAGCTTGGCGAACACTGAAGCTTTCTTT
V: TRBV7-6; size: .; J: TRBJ1-1; D: .; CDR3: CASSLEGHTEAFF; DNA: TGTGCCAGCAGCTTAGAAGGGCACACTGAAGCTTTCTTT
V: TRBV19; size: .; J: TRBJ1-1; D: .; CDR3: CASSMKGNTEAFF; DNA: TGTGCCAGTAGTATGAAAGGGAACACTGAAGCTTTCTTT
V: TRBV7-8; size: few; J: TRBJ1-1; D: TRBD1; CDR3: CASSDRTGRNTEAFF; DNA: TGTGCCAGCAGCGACAGGACAGGGCGGAACACTGAAGCTTTCTTT
V: TRBV13; size: .; J: TRBJ2-3; D: .; CDR3: CASSSIADTQYF; DNA: TGTGCCAGCAGCTCCATAGCAGATACGCAGTATTTT
V: TRBV27; size: .; J: TRBJ1-2; D: TRBD1; CDR3: CASSLFGTGGGYTF; DNA: TGTGCCAGCAGTTTATTTGGGACAGGGGGCGGCTACACCTTC
V: TRBV4-3; size: few; J: TRBJ2-5; D: TRBD2; CDR3: CASSKRGLAGETQYF; DNA: TGCGCCAGCAGCAAGAGAGGACTAGCGGGGGAGACCCAGTACTTC
V: TRBV27; size: few; J: TRBJ2-7; D: TRBD2; CDR3: CASSLLGSSGSGHEQYF; DNA: TGTGCCAGCAGTTTACTCGGTAGTAGCGGGAGTGGCCACGAGCAGTACTTC
V: TRBV9; size: .; J: TRBJ1-2; D: TRBD1; CDR3: CASSTTGVSPGYTF; DNA: TGTGCCAGCAGCACGACAGGGGTCTCTCCGGGCTACACCTTC
V: TRBV7-9; size: once; J: TRBJ1-2; D: .; CDR3: CASSLESDRVGYTF; DNA: TGTGCCAGCAGCTTAGAATCGGACCGAGTTGGCTACACCTTC
V: TRBV14; size: .; J: TRBJ2-3; D: .; CDR3: CASSQAPSPPDTQYF; DNA: TGTGCCAGCAGCCAAGCGCCCTCACCCCCAGATACGCAGTATTTT
V: TRBV6-5; size: .; J: TRBJ2-1; D: TRBD2; CDR3: CASSYYSGGPYNEQFF; DNA: TGTGCCAGCAGTTACTACTCGGGAGGACCCTACAATGAGCAGTTCTTC
V: TRBV25-1; size: few; J: TRBJ1-2; D: TRBD1; CDR3: CASSEWGQRFGYTF; DNA: TGTGCCAGCAGTGAATGGGGACAGCGTTTTGGCTACACCTTC
V: TRBV4-1; size: few; J: TRBJ2-2; D: .; CDR3: CASSQGTANTGELFF; DNA: TGCGCCAGCAGCCAAGGGACAGCGAACACCGGGGAGCTGTTTTTT
V: TRBV6-4; size: .; J: TRBJ2-1; D: .; CDR3: CASSDSGAGRDEQFF; DNA: TGTGCCAGCAGTGACTCTGGCGCGGGGCGGGATGAGCAGTTCTTC
V: TRBV5-1; size: .; J: TRBJ2-7; D: .; CDR3: CASSLRSGHLYEQYF; DNA: TGCGCCAGCAGCTTAAGGTCGGGACACCTCTACGAGCAGTACTTC
V: TRBV7-9; size: .; J: TRBJ2-1; D: .; CDR3: CASSSLAHEQFF; DNA: TGTGCCAGCAGCTCTCTAGCCCATGAGCAGTTCTTC
V: TRBV5-1; size: .; J: TRBJ2-7; D: TRBD2; CDR3: CASSWGLVEYEQYF; DNA: TGCGCCAGCAGCTGGGGACTAGTAGAGTACGAGCAGTACTTC
V: TRBV15; size: few; J: TRBJ1-1; D: .; CDR3: CATSRSPGTEAFF; DNA: TGTGCCACCAGCAGATCCCCCGGTACTGAAGCTTTCTTT
V: TRBV29-1; size: .; J: TRBJ1-2; D: .; CDR3: CSVEDRTPQGGHYGYTF; DNA: TGCAGCGTTGAAGATCGGACCCCACAGGGAGGTCACTATGGCTACACCTTC
V: TRBV27; size: .; J: TRBJ2-1; D: TRBD2; CDR3: CASSTIAGGPYNEQFF; DNA: TGTGCCAGCAGTACTATCGCGGGGGGCCCATACAATGAGCAGTTCTTC
V: TRBV15; size: .; J: TRBJ1-2; D: .; CDR3: CATSREGAGYTF; DNA: TGTGCCACCAGCAGAGAGGGGGCTGGCTACACCTTC
V: TRBV27; size: .; J: TRBJ1-3; D: .; CDR3: CASSPLRGGNTIYF; DNA: TGTGCCAGCAGTCCCCTCCGGGGTGGAAACACCATATATTTT
V: TRBV4-1; size: .; J: TRBJ2-7; D: .; CDR3: CASSQDSGMSYEQYF; DNA: TGCGCCAGCAGCCAAGATTCAGGGATGAGCTACGAGCAGTACTTC
V: TRBV6-6; size: few; J: TRBJ2-1; D: .; CDR3: CASSYTRAYNEQFF; DNA: TGTGCCAGCAGTTACACGCGGGCCTACAATGAGCAGTTCTTC
V: TRBV29-1; size: .; J: TRBJ2-4; D: .; CDR3: CSVELQAEAKNIQYF; DNA: TGCAGCGTTGAACTCCAGGCGGAGGCCAAAAACATTCAGTACTTC
V: TRBV7-9; size: .; J: TRBJ2-6; D: .; CDR3: CASSLKNSGANVLTF; DNA: TGTGCCAGCAGCTTAAAGAACTCTGGGGCCAACGTCCTGACTTTC
V: TRBV5-1; size: .; J: TRBJ2-1; D: .; CDR3: CASSYWTYNEQFF; DNA: TGCGCCAGCAGCTATTGGACCTACAATGAGCAGTTCTTC
V: TRBV7-2; size: .; J: TRBJ2-7; D: .; CDR3: CASSLGGVEQYF; DNA: TGTGCCAGCAGCTTAGGGGGTGTCGAGCAGTACTTC
V: TRBV5-1; size: .; J: TRBJ2-7; D: .; CDR3: CASSLPTVSYEQYF; DNA: TGCGCCAGCAGCTTGCCGACAGTCTCCTACGAGCAGTACTTC
V: TRBV10-3; size: .; J: TRBJ2-5; D: TRBD1; CDR3: CAIRGTGGMETQYF; DNA: TGTGCCATCAGGGGGACAGGGGGTATGGAGACCCAGTACTTC